This T cell receptor beta chain is drawn from a study of T cells in Graves' hyperthyroidism and ophthalmopathy. Study overall: Peripheral blood sampling occurred at initial diagnosis, before any treatment. Study results and caveats: The model foresaw ophthalmopathy a median around 6 months prior to onset. By a 13 V-J model, ophthalmopathy was set apart from stable hyperthyroidism.

TCR beta CDR3 regions were amplified from RNA. Initially, a first-round RT-PCR of the TCR CDR3 employed the HTBI primer set. TCRdb fed the multiplex PCR reads into MiXCR, producing one record per CDR3 protein. In the table there are under 450,000 distinct CDR3 sequences, about 13% of which are singletons. The V end lost 3 bases, the J end lost 1 base, and 13 bases lay between the germline ends. This CDR3 comprises 16 residues. Ten or more counts support this clonotype. No antigen is known for it. This sequence originates from a young man with Graves' hyperthyroidism that later progressed to Graves' ophthalmopathy. The sequenced material came from blood. The chain carries TRBV12-3 or TRBV12-4 and TRBJ2-1; no clear D gene. This chain's CDR3 is CASSFDTRQSYNEQFF. The CDR3 DNA sequence: TGTGCCAGCAGTTTTGACACCAGGCAATCCTACAATGAGCAGTTCTTC.